The entry below gives a single T cell receptor (beta chain) sequence along with its context. Its antigen is unidentified. The entry originates in a study of vaccination and CD4 T cells after COVID-19. The wider study: Some control cultures received a CEFX pool, which served as the positive control. Others received an HIV-1 Nef pool or no peptide.

Treatment meaning: roughly ten-day PBMC culture with coronavirus spike peptide pools or control peptides (ViraFEST assay). At the Johns Hopkins FTIC core, DNA taken from cultured CD4+ T cells was sequenced by way of the Oncomine TCR Beta short-read assay. TCRdb re-called the PCR reads through MiXCR, storing one row per CDR3 protein. The sample has nearly 25,000 distinct CDR3 sequences, about 60% seen once; the top ten hold 7.8%. Germline-derived CDR1 and CDR2 are SGHTA and FQGNSA. V was pared by 0 bases and J by 3 bases, with 18 bases between. This CDR3 has 17 residues. This clonotype originated in a human donor who had recovered from COVID-19. The sample was CD4+ T cells from blood, cultured in vitro. This chain links TRBV7-2 with TRBJ2-7; TRBD1 might be the D (6 bases). CDR3 coding DNA: TGTGCCAGCAGCTTAGCGCTAGTTGGCAGGGGACGCTACGAGCAGTACTTC. This encodes CASSLALVGRGRYEQYF.